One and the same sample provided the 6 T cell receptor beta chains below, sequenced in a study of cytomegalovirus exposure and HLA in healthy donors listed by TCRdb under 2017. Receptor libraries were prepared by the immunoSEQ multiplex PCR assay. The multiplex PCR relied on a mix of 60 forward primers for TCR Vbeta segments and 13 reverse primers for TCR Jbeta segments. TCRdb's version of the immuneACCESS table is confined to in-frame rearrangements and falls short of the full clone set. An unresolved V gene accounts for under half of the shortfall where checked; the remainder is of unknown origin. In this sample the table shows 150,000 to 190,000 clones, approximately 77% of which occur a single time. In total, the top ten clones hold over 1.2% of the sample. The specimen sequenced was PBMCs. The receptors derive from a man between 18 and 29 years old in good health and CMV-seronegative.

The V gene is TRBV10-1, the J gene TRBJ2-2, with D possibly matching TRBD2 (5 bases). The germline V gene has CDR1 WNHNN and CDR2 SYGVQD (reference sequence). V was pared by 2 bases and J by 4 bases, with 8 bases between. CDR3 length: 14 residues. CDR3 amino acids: CASSEVGGTGELFF. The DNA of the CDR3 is TGCGCCAGCAGTGAGGTTGGAGGCACCGGGGAGCTGTTTTTT.

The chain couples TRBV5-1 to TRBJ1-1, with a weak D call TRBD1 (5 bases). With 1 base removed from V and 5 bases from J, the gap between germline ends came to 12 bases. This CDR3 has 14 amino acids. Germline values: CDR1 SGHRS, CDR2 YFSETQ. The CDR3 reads CASSLRGGGTEAFF. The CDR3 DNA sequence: TGCGCCAGCAGCTTGCGCGGGGGTGGGACTGAAGCTTTCTTT.

This chain's CDR3 is CASSLMGLAGGGADTQYF. The CDR3 nucleotides read TGTGCCAGCAGCTTAATGGGACTAGCGGGAGGAGGGGCAGATACGCAGTATTTT. The rearrangement links TRBV11-2 to TRBJ2-3, with 15 bases fitting TRBD2. Germline CDR1 and CDR2: SGHAT and FQNNGV. With V trimmed by 2 bases and J by 4 bases, 7 bases remained unmatched. This CDR3 is 18 amino acids long.

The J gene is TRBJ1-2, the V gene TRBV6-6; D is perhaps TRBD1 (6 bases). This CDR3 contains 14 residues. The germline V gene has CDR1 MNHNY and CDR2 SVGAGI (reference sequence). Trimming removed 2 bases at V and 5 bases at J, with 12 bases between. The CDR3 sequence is CASSYAGTPYGYTF. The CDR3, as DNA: TGTGCCAGCAGTTACGCCGGGACACCTTATGGCTACACCTTC.

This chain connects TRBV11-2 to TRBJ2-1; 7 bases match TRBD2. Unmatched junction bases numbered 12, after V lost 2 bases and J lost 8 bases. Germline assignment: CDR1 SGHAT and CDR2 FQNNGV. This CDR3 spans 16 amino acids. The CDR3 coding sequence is TGTGCCAGCAGCTTAAGTCTGAGCGGGAAGTACGATGAGCAGTTCTTC. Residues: CASSLSLSGKYDEQFF.

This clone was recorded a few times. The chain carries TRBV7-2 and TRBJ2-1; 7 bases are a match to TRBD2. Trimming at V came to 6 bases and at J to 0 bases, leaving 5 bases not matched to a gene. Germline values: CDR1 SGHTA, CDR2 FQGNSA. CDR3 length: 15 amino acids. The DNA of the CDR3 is TGTGCCAGCAGTCCCGGGGAGGGCTCCTACAATGAGCAGTTCTTC. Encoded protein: CASSPGEGSYNEQFF.